Listed below are T cell receptor beta chains from one sample, sequenced in a study of shared clonotypes between healthy human individuals. Libraries were prepared by immunoSEQ multiplex PCR; TCRdb keeps only in-frame clonotypes and omits some of them. Among about 1 million clones listed, roughly 80% were seen once. Sample: memory CD4+ T cells sorted from blood. The source of these receptors is a man younger than 35 in good health. Each CDR3 is given with its conserved first and last residue. Fields, in order: CDR3 protein, CDR3 DNA, V gene, clone size, D gene, J gene. The D gene is left open where the match is weak. The listing skips clone size in some rows; elsewhere it reads once, few, many or a size class.

CDR3: CSVVNSEAFF
DNA: TGCAGCGTTGTTAACAGTGAAGCTTTCTTT
V: TRBV29-1
size: few
D: .
J: TRBJ1-1

CDR3: CASSADTLNEQYF
DNA: TGCGCCAGCAGCGCAGACACTCTCAACGAGCAGTACTTC
V: TRBV10-1
size: .
D: .
J: TRBJ2-7

CDR3: CASSETGFGYNEQFF
DNA: TGTGCCAGCAGCGAAACAGGGTTTGGCTACAATGAGCAGTTCTTC
V: TRBV5-6
size: .
D: .
J: TRBJ2-1

CDR3: CASSKDRSYNEQFF
DNA: TGTGCCAGCAGCAAGGACCGCTCCTACAATGAGCAGTTCTTC
V: TRBV2
size: .
D: .
J: TRBJ2-1

CDR3: CASSLGGQTKKQFF
DNA: TGTGCCAGCAGTTTAGGGGGACAGACAAAAAAGCAGTTCTTC
V: TRBV2
size: .
D: TRBD1
J: TRBJ2-1

CDR3: CASTRTGVNYGYTF
DNA: TGTGCCAGCACCCGGACAGGGGTTAACTATGGCTACACCTTC
V: TRBV28
size: .
D: TRBD1
J: TRBJ1-2

CDR3: CASSLVPQGGTGELFF
DNA: TGTGCCAGCAGCTTGGTCCCCCAGGGAGGCACCGGGGAGCTGTTTTTT
V: TRBV5-5
size: once
D: .
J: TRBJ2-2

CDR3: CASRGSRQLSSGNTIYF
DNA: TGTGCCAGCAGAGGGTCAAGACAGCTCTCCTCTGGAAACACCATATATTTT
V: TRBV28
size: .
D: .
J: TRBJ1-3

CDR3: CSVTYRDEQYF
DNA: TGCAGCGTAACTTACAGGGACGAGCAGTACTTC
V: TRBV29-1
size: .
D: .
J: TRBJ2-7

CDR3: CAISESWGGADGYTF
DNA: TGTGCCATCAGTGAATCGTGGGGGGGCGCGGATGGCTACACCTTC
V: TRBV10-3
size: .
D: .
J: TRBJ1-2

CDR3: CASSRSTGKGTDTQYF
DNA: TGTGCCAGTAGCCGATCAACAGGGAAGGGCACAGATACGCAGTATTTT
V: TRBV19
size: .
D: .
J: TRBJ2-3

CDR3: CASSIGGTTSGRSYEQYF
DNA: TGCGCCAGCAGCATTGGGGGGACGACTAGCGGGAGATCCTACGAGCAGTACTTC
V: TRBV5-1
size: .
D: TRBD2
J: TRBJ2-7

CDR3: CASSLGREVKAFF
DNA: TGCGCCAGCAGCTTAGGGAGGGAGGTAAAAGCTTTCTTT
V: TRBV5-1
size: few
D: .
J: TRBJ1-1

CDR3: CAWSRTSGNYGYTF
DNA: TGTGCCTGGAGTAGGACAAGCGGAAACTATGGCTACACCTTC
V: TRBV30
size: many
D: .
J: TRBJ1-2

CDR3: CASSSEWAGSAQYF
DNA: TGTGCCAGCAGTTCCGAATGGGCGGGGTCGGCGCAGTATTTT
V: TRBV6-6
size: .
D: .
J: TRBJ2-3

CDR3: CASSPNRGRTYEQYF
DNA: TGCGCCAGCAGCCCAAACAGGGGCCGTACCTACGAGCAGTACTTC
V: TRBV5-1
size: .
D: TRBD1
J: TRBJ2-7

CDR3: CASRGRAEGGQFF
DNA: TGTGCCAGCAGGGGGCGGGCCGAAGGCGGGCAGTTCTTC
V: TRBV27
size: .
D: .
J: TRBJ2-1

CDR3: CASSPRLAGGIYEQYF
DNA: TGTGCCAGTAGTCCTAGACTAGCGGGGGGGATCTACGAGCAGTACTTC
V: TRBV19
size: .
D: TRBD2
J: TRBJ2-7

CDR3: CSVIPGSGNTIYF
DNA: TGCAGCGTAATCCCAGGCTCTGGAAACACCATATATTTT
V: TRBV29-1
size: .
D: .
J: TRBJ1-3

CDR3: CASSIDGSVGYTF
DNA: TGTGCCAGTAGTATAGATGGGTCGGTCGGCTACACCTTC
V: TRBV19
size: .
D: .
J: TRBJ1-2

CDR3: CASSPTGQGNTGELFF
DNA: TGTGCCAGCAGTCCCACGGGACAGGGGAACACCGGGGAGCTGTTTTTT
V: TRBV6-6
size: .
D: TRBD1
J: TRBJ2-2

CDR3: CASRAGRDTGELFF
DNA: TGTGCCAGCCGAGCGGGGCGGGACACCGGGGAGCTGTTTTTT
V: TRBV7-8
size: .
D: TRBD2
J: TRBJ2-2

CDR3: CASSQTGGYGYTF
DNA: TGTGCCAGCAGTCAGACAGGGGGGTATGGCTACACCTTC
V: TRBV6-4
size: once
D: TRBD1
J: TRBJ1-2

CDR3: CASSEANQGRGATNEKLFF
DNA: TGTGCCAGCAGTGAAGCGAATCAGGGGCGGGGGGCAACTAATGAAAAACTGTTTTTT
V: TRBV6-1
size: .
D: .
J: TRBJ1-4

CDR3: CASSLGSGGVQETQYF
DNA: TGTGCCAGCTCACTCGGGAGCGGGGGGGTCCAAGAGACCCAGTACTTC
V: TRBV18
size: once
D: TRBD2
J: TRBJ2-5

CDR3: CASSVESVRGLEQFF
DNA: TGTGCCAGCAGCGTAGAATCAGTGAGGGGGCTCGAGCAGTTCTTC
V: TRBV9
size: many
D: TRBD1
J: TRBJ2-1

CDR3: CASSPTSGGTNEQFF
DNA: TGTGCCAGCAGCCCAACTAGCGGGGGGACCAATGAGCAGTTCTTC
V: TRBV9
size: .
D: TRBD2
J: TRBJ2-1

CDR3: CASSPSGNYGYTF
DNA: TGTGCCAGCAGCCCTAGTGGCAACTATGGCTACACCTTC
V: TRBV11-2
size: .
D: .
J: TRBJ1-2

CDR3: CASSTGTSGFNEQFF
DNA: TGTGCCAGCAGCACCGGGACTAGCGGCTTCAATGAGCAGTTCTTC
V: TRBV6-6
size: .
D: TRBD2
J: TRBJ2-1

CDR3: CASGLTLGQGQITIYF
DNA: TGTGCTAGTGGTTTGACACTTGGACAGGGGCAGATAACCATATATTTT
V: TRBV12-5
size: .
D: TRBD1
J: TRBJ1-3

CDR3: CASSFGRTDLNTEAFF
DNA: TGTGCCAGCAGCTTTGGAAGGACGGACCTGAACACTGAAGCTTTCTTT
V: TRBV7-9
size: once
D: .
J: TRBJ1-1

CDR3: CAWKRTNEQFF
DNA: TGTGCCTGGAAGAGGACTAATGAGCAGTTCTTC
V: TRBV30
size: .
D: .
J: TRBJ2-1

CDR3: CASSWGTGGYEQYF
DNA: TGTGCCAGCAGCTGGGGGACAGGGGGCTACGAGCAGTACTTC
V: TRBV5-4
size: .
D: TRBD1
J: TRBJ2-7

CDR3: CASDRDGNQPQHF
DNA: TGTGCCAGTGACAGGGACGGCAATCAGCCCCAGCATTTT
V: TRBV30
size: .
D: TRBD1
J: TRBJ1-5

CDR3: CASSPTGWEDTQYF
DNA: TGTGCCAGCAGCCCGACGGGGTGGGAAGATACGCAGTATTTT
V: TRBV7-9
size: .
D: .
J: TRBJ2-3

CDR3: CASSLGGTNSPLHF
DNA: TGTGCCAGCAGCTTAGGGGGGACGAATTCACCCCTCCACTTT
V: TRBV7-2
size: .
D: .
J: TRBJ1-6

CDR3: CASSLQGAGRTEAFF
DNA: TGTGCCAGCAGCTTGCAGGGGGCGGGTCGGACTGAAGCTTTCTTT
V: TRBV5-4
size: .
D: TRBD1
J: TRBJ1-1

CDR3: CASSTGQLSTADTQYF
DNA: TGCGCCAGCAGCACGGGACAACTTAGTACTGCAGATACGCAGTATTTT
V: TRBV5-1
size: .
D: .
J: TRBJ2-3

CDR3: CASSPGRDLGYTF
DNA: TGTGCCAGCTCACCAGGCAGGGATCTGGGCTACACCTTC
V: TRBV18
size: .
D: .
J: TRBJ1-2

CDR3: CASSSQYREAQYF
DNA: TGTGCCAGCAGTTCACAATACAGGGAAGCGCAGTACTTC
V: TRBV27
size: .
D: .
J: TRBJ2-5

CDR3: CASSQGRGGNVYNEQFF
DNA: TGCGCCAGCAGCCAGGGGAGGGGGGGGAACGTCTACAATGAGCAGTTCTTC
V: TRBV4-1
size: .
D: .
J: TRBJ2-1

CDR3: CASSPRPPGWQGQYNEQFF
DNA: TGTGCCAGTAGTCCAAGACCTCCTGGGTGGCAGGGGCAATACAATGAGCAGTTCTTC
V: TRBV19
size: .
D: .
J: TRBJ2-1

CDR3: CASSLGRQGETQYF
DNA: TGTGCCAGCAGCTTAGGACGACAGGGGGAGACCCAGTACTTC
V: TRBV11-1
size: .
D: TRBD1
J: TRBJ2-5

CDR3: CASSQGAVAGELFF
DNA: TGCGCCAGCAGCCAAGGGGCAGTCGCCGGGGAGCTGTTTTTT
V: TRBV4-3
size: .
D: .
J: TRBJ2-2

CDR3: CAISESGNFAPQHF
DNA: TGTGCCATCAGTGAGTCTGGGAACTTTGCGCCCCAGCATTTT
V: TRBV10-3
size: .
D: .
J: TRBJ1-5